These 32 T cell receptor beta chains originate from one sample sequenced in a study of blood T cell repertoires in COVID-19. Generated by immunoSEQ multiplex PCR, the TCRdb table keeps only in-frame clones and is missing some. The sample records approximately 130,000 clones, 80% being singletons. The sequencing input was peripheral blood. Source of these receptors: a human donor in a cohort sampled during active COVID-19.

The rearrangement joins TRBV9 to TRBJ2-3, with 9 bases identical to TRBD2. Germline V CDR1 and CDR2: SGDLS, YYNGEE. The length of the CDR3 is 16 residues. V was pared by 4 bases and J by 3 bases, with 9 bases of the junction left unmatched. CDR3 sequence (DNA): TGTGCCAGCAGCTCCCCCGCGGGGGGGAAGACAGATACGCAGTATTTT. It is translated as CASSSPAGGKTDTQYF. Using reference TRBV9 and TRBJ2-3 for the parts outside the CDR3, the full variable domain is DSGVTQTPKHLITATGQRVTLRCSPRSGDLSVYWYQQSLDQGLQFLIQYYNGEERAKGNILERFSAQQFPDLHSELNLSSLELGDSALYFCASSSPAGGKTDTQYFGPGTRLTVL.

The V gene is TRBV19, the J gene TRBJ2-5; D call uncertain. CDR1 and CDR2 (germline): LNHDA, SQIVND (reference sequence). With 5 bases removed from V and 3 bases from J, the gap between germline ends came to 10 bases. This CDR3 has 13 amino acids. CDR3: CASSAPSEETQYF. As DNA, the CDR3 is TGTGCCAGTAGTGCCCCGAGCGAAGAGACCCAGTACTTC. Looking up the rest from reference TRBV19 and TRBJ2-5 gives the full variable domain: DGGITQSPKYLFRKEGQNVTLSCEQNLNHDAMYWYRQDPGQGLRLIYYSQIVNDFQKGDIAEGYSVSREKKESFPLTVTSAQKNPTAFYLCASSAPSEETQYFGPGTRLLVL.

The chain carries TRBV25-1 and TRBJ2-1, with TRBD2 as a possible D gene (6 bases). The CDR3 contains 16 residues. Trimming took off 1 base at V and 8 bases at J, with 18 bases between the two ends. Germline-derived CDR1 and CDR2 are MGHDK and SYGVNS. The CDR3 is CASSEFSGLRPDEQFF. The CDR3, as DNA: TGTGCCAGCAGTGAATTTTCGGGACTCAGACCCGATGAGCAGTTCTTC. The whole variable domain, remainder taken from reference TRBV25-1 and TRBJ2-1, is EADIYQTPRYLVIGTGKKITLECSQTMGHDKMYWYQQDPGMELHLIHYSYGVNSTEKGDLSSESTVSRIRTEHFPLTLESARPSHTSQYLCASSEFSGLRPDEQFFGPGTRLTVL.

The CDR3 loop is CASSLRTGEYGYTF. For the CDR3, the DNA is TGTGCCAGCAGCTTGCGTACAGGGGAGTATGGCTACACCTTC. The chain recombines TRBV5-4 with TRBJ1-2, with 7 bases aligning to TRBD1. Germline V gives CDR1 SGHNT, CDR2 YYREEE (reference sequence). The CDR3 extends over 14 amino acids. V gave up 1 base and J gave up 5 bases; unmatched junction bases: 5. Combining the CDR3 with reference TRBV5-4 and TRBJ1-2 gives the whole variable domain ETGVTQSPTHLIKTRGQQVTLRCSSQSGHNTVSWYQQALGQGPQFIFQYYREEENGRGNFPPRFSGLQFPNYSSELNVNALELDDSALYLCASSLRTGEYGYTFGSGTRLTVV.

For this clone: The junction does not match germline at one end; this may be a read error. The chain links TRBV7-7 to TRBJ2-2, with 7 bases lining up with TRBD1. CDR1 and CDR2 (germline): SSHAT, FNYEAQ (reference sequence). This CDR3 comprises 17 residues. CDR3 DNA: TGTGCTAGCAGCCCACTGCCTCTACAGGGGTCCACCGGGGAGCTGTTTTTT. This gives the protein CASSPLPLQGSTGELFF.

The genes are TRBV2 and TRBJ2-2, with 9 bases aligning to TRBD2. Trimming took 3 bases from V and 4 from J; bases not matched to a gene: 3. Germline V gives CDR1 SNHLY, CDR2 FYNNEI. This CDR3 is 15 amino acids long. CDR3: CASSEARGGTGELFF. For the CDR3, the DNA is TGTGCCAGCAGTGAGGCGCGGGGGGGCACCGGGGAGCTGTTTTTT.

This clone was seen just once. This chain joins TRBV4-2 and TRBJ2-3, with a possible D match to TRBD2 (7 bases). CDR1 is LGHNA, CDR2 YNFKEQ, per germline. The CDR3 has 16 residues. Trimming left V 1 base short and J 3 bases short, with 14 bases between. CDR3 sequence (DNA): TGTGCCAGCAGCCAAGGTGGGGGGGGCGGGACAGATACGCAGTATTTT. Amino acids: CASSQGGGGGTDTQYF.

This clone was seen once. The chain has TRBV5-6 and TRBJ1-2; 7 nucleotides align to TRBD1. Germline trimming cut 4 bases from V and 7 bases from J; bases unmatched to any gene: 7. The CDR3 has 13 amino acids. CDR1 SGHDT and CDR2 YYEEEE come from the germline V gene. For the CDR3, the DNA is TGTGCCAGCAGCCGTCCTGACAGGGCTGGCTACACCTTC. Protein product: CASSRPDRAGYTF.

Here the CDR3 DNA reads TGTGCCAGCAGCCAAGATTCAGCGGGAGGGTTCCCAGATACGCAGTATTTT. This encodes CASSQDSAGGFPDTQYF. The chain links TRBV3-1 (or the pseudogene TRBV3-2) to TRBJ2-3; 10 nucleotides match TRBD2. CDR1 and CDR2 (germline): LGHDT, YNNKEL (reference sequence). This CDR3 has 17 amino acids. The V gene end was trimmed by 0 bases and the J gene end by 4 bases; junction bases not matched to a gene: 7.

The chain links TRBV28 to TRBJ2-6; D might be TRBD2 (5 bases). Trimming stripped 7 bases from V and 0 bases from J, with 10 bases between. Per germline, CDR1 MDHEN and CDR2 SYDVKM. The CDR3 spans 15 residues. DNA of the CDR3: TGTGCCAGCATCACTAGGACCTCTGGGGCCAACGTCCTGACTTTC. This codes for CASITRTSGANVLTF.

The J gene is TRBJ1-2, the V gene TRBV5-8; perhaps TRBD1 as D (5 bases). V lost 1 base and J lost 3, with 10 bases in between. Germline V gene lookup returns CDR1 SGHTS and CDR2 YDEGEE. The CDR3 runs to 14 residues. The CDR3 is CASSLSRADYGYTF. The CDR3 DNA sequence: TGTGCCAGCAGCTTGTCCAGGGCCGACTATGGCTACACCTTC.

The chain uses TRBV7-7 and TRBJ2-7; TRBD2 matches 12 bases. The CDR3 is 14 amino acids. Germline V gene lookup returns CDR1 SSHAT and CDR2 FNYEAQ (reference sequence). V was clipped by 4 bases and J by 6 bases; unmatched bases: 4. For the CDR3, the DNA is TGTGCCAGCAGCTCGGGACTAGCGGGTGGCGAGCAGTACTTC. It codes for CASSSGLAGGEQYF.

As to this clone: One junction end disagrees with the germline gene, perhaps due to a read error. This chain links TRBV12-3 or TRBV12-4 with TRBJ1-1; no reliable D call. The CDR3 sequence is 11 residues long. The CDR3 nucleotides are TGTGCCAGCAGTTTGGAGGGCCGGCTTACCTTT. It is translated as CASSLEGRLTF.

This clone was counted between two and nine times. CDR3 nucleotide sequence: TGTGCCAGCAGTAACCCACAGGGGGCGAACTATGGCTACACCTTC. Protein product: CASSNPQGANYGYTF. The chain is built from TRBV6-6 and TRBJ1-2, with 9 bases that match TRBD1. The J segment lost 2 bases and the V segment lost 5 bases, leaving 6 bases of the junction unmatched. This CDR3 region has 15 residues. Germline CDR1 and CDR2: MNHNY and SVGAGI (reference sequence).

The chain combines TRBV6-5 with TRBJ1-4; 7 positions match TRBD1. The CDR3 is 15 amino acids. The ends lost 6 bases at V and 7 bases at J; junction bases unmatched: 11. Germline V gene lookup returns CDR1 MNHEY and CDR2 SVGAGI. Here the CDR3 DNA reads TGTGCCAGCAGCCCGTTCCAGGGGGGAAGTGAAAAACTGTTTTTT. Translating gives CASSPFQGGSEKLFF.

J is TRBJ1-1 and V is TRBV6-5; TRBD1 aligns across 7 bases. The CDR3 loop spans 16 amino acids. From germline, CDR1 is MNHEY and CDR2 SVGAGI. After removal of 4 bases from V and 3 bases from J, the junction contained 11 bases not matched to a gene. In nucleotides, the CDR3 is TGTGCCAGCAGTTTTTTTACAGGGGCGCAGGACACTGAAGCTTTCTTT. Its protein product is CASSFFTGAQDTEAFF.

The DNA for the CDR3 is TGTGCCAGCAGTGCGAGGGTGACTGAAGCTTTCTTT. This sequence encodes CASSARVTEAFF. The V and J genes are TRBV2 and TRBJ1-1; D uncertain. V lost 4 bases, J lost 5 bases, and 8 bases lay in between. This CDR3 contains 12 residues. Germline V gene sequence: CDR1 SNHLY, CDR2 FYNNEI.

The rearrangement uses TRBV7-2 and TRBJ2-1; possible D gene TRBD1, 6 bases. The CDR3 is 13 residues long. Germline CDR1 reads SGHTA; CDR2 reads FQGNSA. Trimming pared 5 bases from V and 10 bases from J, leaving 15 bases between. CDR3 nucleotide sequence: TGTGCCAGCAGCACTTTCCACCAGGGGGAGCAGTTCTTC. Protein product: CASSTFHQGEQFF.

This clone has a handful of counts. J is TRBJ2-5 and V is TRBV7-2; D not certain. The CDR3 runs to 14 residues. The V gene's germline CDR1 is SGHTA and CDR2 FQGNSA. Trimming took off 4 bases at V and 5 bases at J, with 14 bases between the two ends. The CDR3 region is CASSSPVLMETQYF. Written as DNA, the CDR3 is TGTGCCAGCAGCTCCCCCGTGTTAATGGAGACCCAGTACTTC.

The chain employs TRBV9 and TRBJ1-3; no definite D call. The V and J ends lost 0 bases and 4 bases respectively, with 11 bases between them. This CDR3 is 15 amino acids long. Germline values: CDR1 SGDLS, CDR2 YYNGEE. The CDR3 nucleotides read TGTGCCAGCAGCGTAGGGTCCAGCGGGGGAAACACCATATATTTT. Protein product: CASSVGSSGGNTIYF.

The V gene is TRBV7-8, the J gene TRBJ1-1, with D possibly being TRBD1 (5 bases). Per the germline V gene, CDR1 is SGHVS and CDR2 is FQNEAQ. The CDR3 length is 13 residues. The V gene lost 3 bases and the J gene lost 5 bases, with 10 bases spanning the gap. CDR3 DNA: TGTGCCAGCAGCTTCGTGCAGGGAACTGAAGCTTTCTTT. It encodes CASSFVQGTEAFF.

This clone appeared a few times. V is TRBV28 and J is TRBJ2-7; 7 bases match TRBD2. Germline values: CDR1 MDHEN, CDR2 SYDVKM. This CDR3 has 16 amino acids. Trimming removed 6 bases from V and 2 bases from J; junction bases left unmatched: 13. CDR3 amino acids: CASSPATASGTYEQYF. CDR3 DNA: TGTGCCAGCAGCCCTGCTACAGCTAGCGGAACCTACGAGCAGTACTTC.

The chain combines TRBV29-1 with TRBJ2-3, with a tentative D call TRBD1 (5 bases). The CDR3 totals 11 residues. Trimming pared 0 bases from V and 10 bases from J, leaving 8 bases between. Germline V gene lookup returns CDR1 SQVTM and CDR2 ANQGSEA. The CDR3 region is CSVEDRVAQYF. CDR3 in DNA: TGCAGCGTTGAAGACAGGGTTGCGCAGTATTTT.

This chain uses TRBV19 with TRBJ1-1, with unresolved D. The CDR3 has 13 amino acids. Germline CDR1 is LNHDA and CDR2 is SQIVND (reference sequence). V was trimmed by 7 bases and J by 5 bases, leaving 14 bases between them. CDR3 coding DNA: TGTGCCAGTAACGACCGGGGTGAAACTGAAGCTTTCTTT. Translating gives CASNDRGETEAFF.

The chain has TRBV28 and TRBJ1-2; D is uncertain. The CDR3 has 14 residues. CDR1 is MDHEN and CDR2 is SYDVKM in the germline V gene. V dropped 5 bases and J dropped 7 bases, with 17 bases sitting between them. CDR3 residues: CASSIRPDYPGYTF. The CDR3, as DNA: TGTGCCAGCAGTATCAGGCCGGATTACCCTGGCTACACCTTC.

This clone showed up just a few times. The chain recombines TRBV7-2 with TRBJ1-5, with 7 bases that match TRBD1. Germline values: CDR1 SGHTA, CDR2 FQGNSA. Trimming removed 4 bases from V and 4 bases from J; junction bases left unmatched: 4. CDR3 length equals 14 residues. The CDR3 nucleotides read TGTGCCAGCAGCTACCGACAGGGTAATCAGCCCCAGCATTTT. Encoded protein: CASSYRQGNQPQHF.

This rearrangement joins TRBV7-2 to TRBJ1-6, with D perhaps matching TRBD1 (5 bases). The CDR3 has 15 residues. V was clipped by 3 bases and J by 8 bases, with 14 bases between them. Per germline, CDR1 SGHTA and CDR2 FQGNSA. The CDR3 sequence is CASSFGPPGDSPLHF. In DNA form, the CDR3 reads TGTGCCAGCAGCTTTGGACCGCCGGGGGATTCACCCCTCCACTTT.

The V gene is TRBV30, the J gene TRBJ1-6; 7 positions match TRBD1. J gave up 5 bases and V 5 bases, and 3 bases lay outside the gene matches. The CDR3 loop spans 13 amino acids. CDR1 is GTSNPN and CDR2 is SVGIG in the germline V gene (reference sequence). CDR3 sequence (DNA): TGTGCCTGGGGGGACAGCGATAATTCACCCCTCCACTTT. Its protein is CAWGDSDNSPLHF.

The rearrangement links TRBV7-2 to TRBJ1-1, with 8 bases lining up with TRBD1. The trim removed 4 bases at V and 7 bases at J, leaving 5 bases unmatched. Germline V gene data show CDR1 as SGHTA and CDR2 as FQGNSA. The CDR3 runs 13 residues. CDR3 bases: TGTGCCAGCAGCTCCGACAGGGGAGGTGAAGCTTTCTTT. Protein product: CASSSDRGGEAFF.

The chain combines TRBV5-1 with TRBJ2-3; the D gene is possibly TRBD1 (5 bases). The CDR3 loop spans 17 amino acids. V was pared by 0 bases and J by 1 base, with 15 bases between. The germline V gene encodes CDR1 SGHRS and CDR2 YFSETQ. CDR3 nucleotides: TGCGCCAGCAGCTTGGGCCCCCAGGGCTGGGGCACAGATACGCAGTATTTT. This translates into CASSLGPQGWGTDTQYF.

CDR3 in amino acids: CASSFTTYGYTF. Here the CDR3 DNA reads TGTGCCAGCAGCTTTACGACATACGGCTACACCTTC. The rearrangement joins TRBV7-9 to TRBJ1-2; D is unresolved. The CDR3 has 12 residues. Per germline, CDR1 SEHNR and CDR2 FQNEAQ (reference sequence). Trimming took off 3 bases at V and 8 bases at J, with 10 bases between the two ends.

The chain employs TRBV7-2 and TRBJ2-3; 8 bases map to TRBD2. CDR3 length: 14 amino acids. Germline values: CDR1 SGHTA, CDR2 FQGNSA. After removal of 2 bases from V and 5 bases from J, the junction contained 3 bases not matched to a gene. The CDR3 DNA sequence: TGTGCCAGCAGCTTATATCGGGGGGGAGATACGCAGTATTTT. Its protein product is CASSLYRGGDTQYF.